This TCR beta chain was profiled in a study of technical replicates of blood from several donors. Profiled with immunoSEQ multiplex PCR; TCRdb holds only in-frame clones, not every one. The sample carries about 66,000 clones, 85% to 90% recorded once. The CDR3 runs 14 residues. Sequencing was performed on PBMCs. This TCR was recovered from a human donor in good health. Some clones in this sample may be carry-over from other donors' samples. The chain joins TRBV1 to TRBJ2-1; TRBD2, as called in the table, went unchecked against the DNA. TRBV1 is classified as a pseudogene. For the CDR3, the DNA is TGCACCAGCAGCCCTAGCGGGAGAGGCGATGAGCAGTTCTTC. Protein sequence: CTSSPSGRGDEQFF.